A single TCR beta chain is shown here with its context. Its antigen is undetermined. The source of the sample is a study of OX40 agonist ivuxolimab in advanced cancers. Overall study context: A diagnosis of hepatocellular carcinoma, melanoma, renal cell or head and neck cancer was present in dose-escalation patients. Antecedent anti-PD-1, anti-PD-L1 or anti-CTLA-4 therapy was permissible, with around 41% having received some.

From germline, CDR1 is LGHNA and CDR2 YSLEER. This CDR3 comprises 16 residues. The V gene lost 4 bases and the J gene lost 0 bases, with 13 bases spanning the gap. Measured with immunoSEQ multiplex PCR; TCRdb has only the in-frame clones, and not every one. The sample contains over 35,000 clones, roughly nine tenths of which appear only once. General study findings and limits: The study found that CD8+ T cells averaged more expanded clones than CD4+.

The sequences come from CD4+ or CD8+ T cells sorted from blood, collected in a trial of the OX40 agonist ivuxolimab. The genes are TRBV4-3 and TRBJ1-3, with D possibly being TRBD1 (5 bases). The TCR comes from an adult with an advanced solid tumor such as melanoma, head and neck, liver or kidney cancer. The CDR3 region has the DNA TGCGCCAGCAGCCGGTACTTCCAGGGCTCTGGAAACACCATATATTTT. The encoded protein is CASSRYFQGSGNTIYF.